Sequencing of this T cell receptor beta chain was carried out in a study of blood T cell repertoires in COVID-19 (dated by TCRdb to about 2020). Notes on the research overall: Samples covering the acute and convalescent phases of COVID-19 were provided by collaborators in the United States, Italy and Spain. Samples were obtained from the ongoing ImmuneRACE study (first 160 participants) and from approximately 1,200 subjects provided by 6 global collaborators. The repertoires were released in a freely available public database meant as a resource for research on the immune response to SARS-CoV-2. Where available, HLA class I and class II types were taken from metadata supplied by the sample provider and were not determined by assay-based typing. Deeply sampled blood TCRbeta repertoires from subjects exposed to, actively infected with, or recovered from COVID-19 were included in the dataset. The prospective study material was composed of cDNA or gDNA derived from T cells, B-cell-depleted T cells, or PBMCs. Nearly every sample came with metadata listing a de-identified subject ID, COVID-19 status, age in years and sex. The full study reports these points: The quantity of clinical and demographic metadata differed by source and by participant and was supplied without curation.

In regard to this clone: There is no known antigen for this receptor. Base-call qualities are not available, and no considerably larger clone is one nucleotide away.

The CDR3 contains 14 residues, cysteine and phenylalanine counted. This entry keeps only the CDR3 DNA: 42 bases, framed from base 1. The V end loses 6 bases and the J end loses 2 bases, and a stretch of 11 bases separates them. Per the germline V gene, MNHEY is the CDR1 and SVGAGI is the CDR2. The collaborating institutions used their own protocols to collect whole blood in K2EDTA tubes. For TCRbeta analysis, collaborators shipped samples as frozen whole blood, isolated PBMCs, or DNA extracted from either of those sample types. TCRbeta CDR3 regions were amplified from genomic DNA by means of the immunoSEQ Assay, a bias-controlled multiplex PCR. Turning to the authors' computational methods: The number of nucleated cells in each sample was estimated by amplification of reference gene primers within the assay. Sequence reads were collapsed and filtered to measure the absolute abundance of every unique TCRbeta CDR3 rearrangement. Productive Simpson clonality was computed per sample as the square root of Simpson's diversity index over productive rearrangements. The clones in this table, taken by TCRdb from immuneACCESS, are in-frame only. Not every clone is retained; where verified, under half of the shortfall comes from an unresolved V gene, and the cause of the rest is unknown. V and J calls and clone size are given by that table; D and trimming were obtained from the DNA. This sample holds some 51,000 clones; approximately 90% were observed only once. 3% to 4% of the sample rests with the top ten.

This TCR derives from a man in his fifties or sixties with acute or convalescent COVID-19. This chain is built from TRBV6-5 and TRBJ1-3; TRBD1 is a weak D gene call, 6 bases matching. Sequences were obtained from peripheral blood. The nucleotides are TGTGCCAGCAGACTCAACAGGGCTGGAAACACCATATATTTT. This translates into CASRLNRAGNTIYF.